The T cell receptor beta chain described here comes from a study of blood T cell repertoires in COVID-19. About the study: Acute and convalescent COVID-19 specimens originated in the United States, Italy and Spain. Sources were T cells, B-cell-depleted T cells, or PBMCs; the material itself was cDNA or gDNA.

Original processing notes: Nucleated cell counts were estimated from reference gene primer amplification. TCRdb's table, derived via immunoSEQ multiplex PCR, lists solely in-frame clones and lacks some. V, J and clone size derive from that table, while D and trimming were established from the DNA sequence. The sample shows about 100,000 clones, around 74% of them seen only once. Material for sequencing was peripheral blood. The receptor's source is a woman over 75 with active or convalescent COVID-19.

The CDR3 loop reads CASSPTIPRGLNTEAFF. The CDR3, as DNA: TGTGCCAGCTCACCTACTATCCCGCGGGGATTGAACACTGAAGCTTTCTTT. The J gene is TRBJ1-1, the V gene TRBV18, with D unresolved. The V gene lost 3 bases and the J gene lost 0 bases, with 17 bases spanning the gap. This CDR3 is 17 amino acids long. CDR1 and CDR2 from the germline V gene are KGHSH and LQKENI.